Listed here are 5 T cell receptor beta chains from one sample, sequenced in a study of blood T cell repertoires in COVID-19. TCRdb keeps only in-frame clones here, not all; method: immunoSEQ multiplex PCR. The data show around 450,000 clones, roughly 89% seen once. Sequencing was carried out using peripheral blood. The receptors derive from a woman in her twenties or thirties with acute or convalescent COVID-19.

This chain joins TRBV12-3 or TRBV12-4 and TRBJ1-2; D perhaps matches TRBD1 (6 bases). With 3 bases removed from V and 5 bases from J, the gap between germline ends came to 10 bases. The CDR3 totals 13 residues. CDR3 residues: CASSFDRLYGYTF. DNA of the CDR3: TGTGCCAGCAGTTTTGACAGGTTATATGGCTACACCTTC.

The J gene is TRBJ2-5, the V gene TRBV12-5, with D possibly TRBD1 on 5 matching bases. Germline assignment: CDR1 LGHNT and CDR2 FRNRAP. Trimming shortened V by 8 bases and J by 2 bases, and 21 bases separated the two germline ends. The CDR3 has 16 residues. CDR3 loop: CASSSPKGPAQETQYF. The CDR3 region has the DNA TGTGCTAGTAGTTCGCCTAAGGGGCCAGCTCAAGAGACCCAGTACTTC.

The chain couples TRBV6-5 to TRBJ1-1; D gene ambiguous. The germline CDR1 and CDR2 sequences are MNHEY and SVGAGI. CDR3 length: 15 residues. V lost 0 bases and J lost 4, with 12 bases in between. The CDR3, as DNA: TGTGCCAGCAGTTACTCGTCGCGGGGAATCACTGAAGCTTTCTTT. Its protein product is CASSYSSRGITEAFF.

This clone was picked up one time. This chain links TRBV7-2 with TRBJ2-7; D is unclear. The CDR3 runs to 14 residues. The germline V gene has CDR1 SGHTA and CDR2 FQGNSA. Deletions cut 3 bases from V and 1 base from J, with 10 bases between. This chain's CDR3 is CASSLGLPSYEQYF. In nucleotides, the CDR3 is TGTGCCAGCAGCTTGGGCCTCCCTTCCTACGAGCAGTACTTC.

The rearrangement joins TRBV7-3 to TRBJ2-7; D remains unclear. With 2 bases removed from V and 0 bases from J, the gap between germline ends came to 11 bases. Germline V lookup: CDR1 SGHTA, CDR2 FQGTGA. The CDR3 sequence is 15 residues long. The CDR3 sequence is CASSLSSGSSYEQYF. The CDR3 DNA is TGTGCCAGCAGCTTATCTTCAGGAAGCTCCTACGAGCAGTACTTC.